This T cell receptor (beta chain) was obtained from a study of shared clonotypes between healthy human individuals (dated by TCRdb to about 2020). With regard to the full study: Two women and three men aged 18 to 49 years were included in the cohort. To estimate repertoire size and how much clonotypes are shared between individuals, the study performed deep sequencing of blood TCR repertoires from a few healthy adults. To increase sequencing depth and limit assay-specific biases, different laboratories used diverse techniques to prepare libraries and sequence TCR repertoires. Between about 0.9 and 10 billion PBMCs per donor were obtained by leukapheresis. What the research found in general, with its limitations: The small number of donors limited the genetic and exposure-history diversity represented. Only blood was sampled, and tissue TCR repertoires likely differ from those in blood. Pairwise subsampling led to the expectation that sequencing depth would affect the degree of clonotype sharing among donors.

Using the deep immunoSEQ assay, TCR CDR3 regions were amplified from genomic DNA by multiplex PCR. Genomic DNA extracted from each cell subset was distributed evenly over all wells of several immunoSEQ 96-well plates, and each plate served as one replicate. For unsorted PBMC, 250 to 350 ng of genomic DNA, equivalent to approximately 28,000 T cell genomes, went into each replicate PCR. Unsorted PBMC genomic DNA was sequenced across ten immunoSEQ deep assay plates. The purified libraries were quantified using a Qubit 3.0 fluorometer, sized with a Bioanalyzer 2100, and then quantified again using the KAPA Library Quantification kit. Each immunoSEQ 96-well plate was sequenced on its own single-read 150-cycle Illumina NextSeq 550 flow cell. In the authors' own workflow: Because the immunoSEQ output held only junctional sequences and lacked quality scores, the filtering could not match the filtering applied to full-length reads. Sequences were annotated with PyIR, a Python wrapper for IgBLAST v1.9, using IMGT germline references to assign V/J genes and CDR3. Reads were removed for weak V/J assignments (E-value above 1e-6), missing CDR3, stop codons, out-of-frame junctions, or ambiguous translated residues. V3J clonotypes were defined as sequences sharing an identical inferred V gene, J gene, and CDR3 amino acid sequence. Percentage overlap between repertoires was computed as shared unique clonotypes divided by the size of the smaller repertoire. Repertoire richness was assessed with RTK rarefaction, the Chao1 estimator, and Recon v2.1 estimates of unobserved clonotypes. The source is immuneACCESS, and TCRdb retained only in-frame sequences with V and J called. Part of the clones is not carried over; for the studies checked, unresolved V genes explain less than half of this, and the remainder is unexplained. Clone size and V and J calls were adopted from that table, with D and trimming inferred from the DNA. The sample yields about 530,000 clones; 75% to 80% were counted once. Roughly an eighth of the sample is in the top ten clones.

The donors were healthy, HIV-negative adults with no recently reported acute infections or vaccinations. Every donor was a Caucasian adult living in Nashville, Tennessee, USA. For unsorted samples, tens of millions of PBMCs were counted, and genomic DNA was extracted using the QIAamp DNA Blood Mini kit. Blood was collected by leukapheresis, and PBMCs were isolated by Ficoll-Histopaque density gradient centrifugation and then cryopreserved in liquid nitrogen vapor phase. Points on this clone: This receptor's antigen is unknown. Per-base quality was not reported, and no clone a single base away is much larger than it.

The CDR3, from cysteine to phenylalanine, totals 17 residues. The retained sequence is limited to the CDR3, 51 bases, with the frame set at the first base. V and J lose 4 bases and 6 bases, and a span of 25 bases separates them. From the germline V gene, CDR1 is SQVTM and CDR2 is ANQGSEA. The sample was PBMCs. The V and J genes are TRBV29-1 and TRBJ2-1; TRBD1 could be the D gene, as 6 bases match. This sequence originates from a woman aged 40 to 50 in good health. Some clones in this sample may be carry-over from other donors' samples. The DNA sequence follows: TGCAGCGTTGTTTTGGGAGTACGTGGTTCAGGGGCCAATGAGCAGTTCTTC. It translates as CSVVLGVRGSGANEQFF.